Sequencing of this T cell receptor beta chain was carried out in a study of human T cells and chemical hapten exposure. General study findings and limits: Patch test score rose with PT1 expanded TCR count, significant at thresholds 8, 16 and 32, not 4.

Time point indicated: pre-sensitization, week 0. Specified treatment: therapeutic diphenylcyclopropenone sensitization with weekly scalp DPC. Unfractionated whole blood served as the source for total RNA extraction. As the library was built, unique molecular identifiers were attached to individual cDNA molecules. TCRdb reprocessed the RACE reads via MiXCR and lists one record per CDR3 protein. The top ten clones hold under 9.5% of a sample with around 380,000 distinct CDR3 sequences, 5.5% of them seen once. This clonotype was seen repeatedly, ten times or more. Its antigen is as yet unknown. Between the trimmed V and J ends, which lost 2 bases and 4 bases, there was a span of 18 bases. CDR1 is SGHRS and CDR2 is YFSETQ in the germline V gene. The CDR3 totals 16 residues.

The sequences come from whole blood, collected in connection with sensitization to the hapten diphenylcyclopropenone (DPC). The TCR sequence derives from a woman aged 18-30 years with alopecia areata. Some clones in this sample may be carry-over from other donors' samples. The gene calls are TRBV5-1 and TRBJ2-5; TRBD2 might be the D (6 bases). The CDR3 protein is CASSFSGSPTRETQYF. CDR3 in DNA: TGCGCCAGCAGCTTCTCCGGGAGCCCCACCCGAGAGACCCAGTACTTC.